A single sample gave rise to the 2 T cell receptor beta chains below, sequenced in a study of breast tumors, draining lymph nodes, adjacent tissues. Axillary draining lymph nodes of breast cancer patients supplied the node samples. TCRdb re-called the multiplex PCR reads with MiXCR, one entry per CDR3 protein. The table lists about 270,000 distinct CDR3 sequences, about 30% of them singletons. The sequenced sample consisted of axillary lymph node tissue. These receptors came from a female donor with breast cancer. Some clones in this sample may be carry-over from other donors' samples.

With regard to this clonotype: A read error may produce the germline difference seen at one junction end. The chain recombines TRBV28 with TRBJ2-1; D is unclear. CDR3 size: 16 residues. Germline V gives CDR1 MDHEN, CDR2 SYDVKM. The CDR3 bases are TGTGCCAGCAACCAAGGTGGACGGACCTCCTACAATCAGCAGTTCTTC. Its protein product is CASNQGGRTSYNQQFF. Filled out from reference TRBV28 and TRBJ2-1, the complete variable domain reads DVKVTQSSRYLVKRTGEKVFLECVQDMDHENMFWYRQDPGLGLRLIYFSYDVKMKEKGDIPEGYSVSREKKERFSLILESASTNQTSMYLCASNQGGRTSYNQQFFGPGTRLTVL.

Turning to this clonotype: A junction boundary mismatches the germline segment, possibly from a read error. This rearrangement joins TRBV25-1 to TRBJ2-5; the D call may be TRBD1 or TRBD2 (5 bases each). This CDR3 has 15 residues. Germline CDR1 and CDR2: MGHDK and SYGVNS. CDR3 region: CASSGDGNNQEAQYF. The DNA of the CDR3 is TGTGCCAGCAGTGGGGACGGTAATAACCAAGAGGCCCAGTACTTC.